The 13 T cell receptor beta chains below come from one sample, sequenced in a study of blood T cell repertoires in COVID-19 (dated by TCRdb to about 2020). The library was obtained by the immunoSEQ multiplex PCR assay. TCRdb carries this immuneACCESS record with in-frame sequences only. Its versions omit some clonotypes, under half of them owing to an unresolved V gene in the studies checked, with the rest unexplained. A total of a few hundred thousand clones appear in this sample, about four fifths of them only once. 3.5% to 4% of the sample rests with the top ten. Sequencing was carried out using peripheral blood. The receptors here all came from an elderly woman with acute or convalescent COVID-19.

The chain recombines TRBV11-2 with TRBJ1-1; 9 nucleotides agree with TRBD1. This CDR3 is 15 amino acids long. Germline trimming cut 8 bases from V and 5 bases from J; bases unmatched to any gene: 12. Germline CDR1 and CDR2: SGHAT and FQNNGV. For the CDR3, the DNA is TGTGCCAGCTCGGAGACAGGGGGAGAATGGACTGAAGCTTTCTTT. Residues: CASSETGGEWTEAFF.

The CDR3 DNA reads as TGTGCCAGCAGTTTAAGTCTAGCGGGGGGGCTTGAGACCCAGTACTTC. Translation: CASSLSLAGGLETQYF. V is TRBV28 and J is TRBJ2-5; 12 bases line up with TRBD2. Germline CDR1 reads MDHEN; CDR2 reads SYDVKM. V lost 2 bases and J lost 5; bases outside the gene matches: 6. CDR3 length: 16 amino acids.

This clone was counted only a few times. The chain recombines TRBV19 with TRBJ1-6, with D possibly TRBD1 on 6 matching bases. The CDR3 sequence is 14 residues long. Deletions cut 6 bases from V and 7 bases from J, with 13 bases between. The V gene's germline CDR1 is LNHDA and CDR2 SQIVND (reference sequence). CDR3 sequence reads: CASRMDSRNSPLHF. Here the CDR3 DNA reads TGTGCCAGTAGGATGGACAGTCGGAATTCACCCCTCCACTTT.

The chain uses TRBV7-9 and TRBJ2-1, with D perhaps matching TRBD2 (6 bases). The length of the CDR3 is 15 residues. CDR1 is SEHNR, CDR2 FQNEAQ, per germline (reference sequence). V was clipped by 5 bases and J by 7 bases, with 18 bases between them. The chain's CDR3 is CASSLPPGTYNEQFF. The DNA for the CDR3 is TGTGCCAGCAGCCTACCTCCCGGGACTTATAATGAGCAGTTCTTC. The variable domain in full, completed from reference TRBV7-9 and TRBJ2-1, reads DTGVSQNPRHKITKRGQNVTFRCDPISEHNRLYWYRQTLGQGPEFLTYFQNEAQLEKSRLLSDRFSAERPKGSFSTLEIQRTEQGDSAMYLCASSLPPGTYNEQFFGPGTRLTVL.

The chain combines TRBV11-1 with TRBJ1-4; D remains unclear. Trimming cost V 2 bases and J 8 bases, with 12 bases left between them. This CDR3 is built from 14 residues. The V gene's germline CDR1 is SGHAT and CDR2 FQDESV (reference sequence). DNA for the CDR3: TGTGCCAGCAGCTTATCACAGAGTAACGAAAAACTGTTTTTT. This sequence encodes CASSLSQSNEKLFF. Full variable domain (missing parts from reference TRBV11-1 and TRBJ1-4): EAEVAQSPRYKITEKSQAVAFWCDPISGHATLYWYRQILGQGPELLVQFQDESVVDDSQLPKDRFSAERLKGVDSTLKIQPAELGDSAMYLCASSLSQSNEKLFFGSGTQLSVL.

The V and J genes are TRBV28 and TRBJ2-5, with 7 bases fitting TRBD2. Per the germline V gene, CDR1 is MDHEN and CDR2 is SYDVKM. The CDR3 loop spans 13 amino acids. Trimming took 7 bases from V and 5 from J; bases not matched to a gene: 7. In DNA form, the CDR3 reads TGTGCCAGCAACCCGGGAGGCGAGGAGACCCAGTACTTC. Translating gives CASNPGGEETQYF.

The CDR3 nucleotides read TGTGCCAGCTCCCCCGTTTGGGGGGCAACTAATGAAAAACTGTTTTTT. This codes for CASSPVWGATNEKLFF. The chain joins TRBV2 to TRBJ1-4; D might be TRBD1 (5 bases). V gave up 8 bases and J gave up 0 bases, with 16 bases separating them. This CDR3 comprises 16 residues. CDR1 SNHLY and CDR2 FYNNEI come from the germline V gene.

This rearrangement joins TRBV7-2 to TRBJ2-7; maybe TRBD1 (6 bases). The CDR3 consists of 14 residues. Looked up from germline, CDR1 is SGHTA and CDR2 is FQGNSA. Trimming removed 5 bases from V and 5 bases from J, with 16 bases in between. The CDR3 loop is CASSAYTGTHEQYF. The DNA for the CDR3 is TGTGCCAGCAGCGCGTACACAGGGACCCACGAGCAGTACTTC.

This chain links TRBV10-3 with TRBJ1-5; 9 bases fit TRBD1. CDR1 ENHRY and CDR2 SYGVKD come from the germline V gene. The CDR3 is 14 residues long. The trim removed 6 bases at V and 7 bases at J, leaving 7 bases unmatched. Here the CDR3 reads CAIRGTGRDQPQHF. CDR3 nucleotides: TGTGCCATCAGAGGGACAGGGAGGGACCAGCCCCAGCATTTT.

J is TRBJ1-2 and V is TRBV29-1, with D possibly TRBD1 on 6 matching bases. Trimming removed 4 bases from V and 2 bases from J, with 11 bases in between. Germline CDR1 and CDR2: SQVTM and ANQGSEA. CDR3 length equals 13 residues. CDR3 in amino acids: CSVATGQNYGYTF. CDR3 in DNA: TGCAGCGTTGCGACAGGCCAGAACTATGGCTACACCTTC.

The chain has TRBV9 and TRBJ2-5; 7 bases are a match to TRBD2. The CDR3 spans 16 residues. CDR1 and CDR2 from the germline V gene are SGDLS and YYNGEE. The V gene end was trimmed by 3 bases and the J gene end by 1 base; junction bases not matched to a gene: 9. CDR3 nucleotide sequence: TGTGCCAGCAGCGCTGAATGGAGCGGGGTCCAAGAGACCCAGTACTTC. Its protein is CASSAEWSGVQETQYF.

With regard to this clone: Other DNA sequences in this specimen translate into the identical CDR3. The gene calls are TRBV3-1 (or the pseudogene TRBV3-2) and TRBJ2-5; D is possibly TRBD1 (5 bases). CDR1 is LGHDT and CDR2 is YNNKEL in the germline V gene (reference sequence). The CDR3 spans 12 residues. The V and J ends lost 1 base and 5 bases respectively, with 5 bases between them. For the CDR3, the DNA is TGTGCCAGCAGCCAAGCAGGGGAGACCCAGTACTTC. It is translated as CASSQAGETQYF.

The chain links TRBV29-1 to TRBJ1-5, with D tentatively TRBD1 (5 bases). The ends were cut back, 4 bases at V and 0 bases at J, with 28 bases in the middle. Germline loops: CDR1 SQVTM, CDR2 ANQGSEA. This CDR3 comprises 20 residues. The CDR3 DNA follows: TGCAGCGTTGGTATTATGTGGGGCAGAAAGTTTAGCAATAGCAATCAGCCCCAGCATTTT. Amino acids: CSVGIMWGRKFSNSNQPQHF.